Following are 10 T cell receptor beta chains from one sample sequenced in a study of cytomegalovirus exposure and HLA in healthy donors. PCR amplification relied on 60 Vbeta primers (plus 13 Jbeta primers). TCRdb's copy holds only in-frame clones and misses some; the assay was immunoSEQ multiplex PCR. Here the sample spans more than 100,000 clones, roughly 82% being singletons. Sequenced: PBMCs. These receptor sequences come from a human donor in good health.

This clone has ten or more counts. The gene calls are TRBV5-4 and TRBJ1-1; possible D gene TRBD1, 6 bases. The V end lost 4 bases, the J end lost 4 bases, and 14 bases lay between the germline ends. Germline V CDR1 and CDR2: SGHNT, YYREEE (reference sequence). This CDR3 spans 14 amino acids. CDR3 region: CASSRRDILTEAFF. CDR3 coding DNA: TGTGCCAGCAGCCGAAGGGACATCCTCACTGAAGCTTTCTTT. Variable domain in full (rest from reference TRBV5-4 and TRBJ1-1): ETGVTQSPTHLIKTRGQQVTLRCSSQSGHNTVSWYQQALGQGPQFIFQYYREEENGRGNFPPRFSGLQFPNYSSELNVNALELDDSALYLCASSRRDILTEAFFGQGTRLTVV.

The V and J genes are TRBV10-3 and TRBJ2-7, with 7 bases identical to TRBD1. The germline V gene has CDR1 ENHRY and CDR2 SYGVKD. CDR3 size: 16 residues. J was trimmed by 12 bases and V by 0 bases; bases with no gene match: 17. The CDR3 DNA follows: TGTGCCATCAGTGAGTCGGGACAGAATGACCCCTCTAGGGGGTACTTC. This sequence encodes CAISESGQNDPSRGYF.

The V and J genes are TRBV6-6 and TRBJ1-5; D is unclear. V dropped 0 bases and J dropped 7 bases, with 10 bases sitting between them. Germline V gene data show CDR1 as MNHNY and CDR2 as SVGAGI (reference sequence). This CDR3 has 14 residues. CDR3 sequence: CASSYSSGFQPQHF. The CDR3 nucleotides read TGTGCCAGCAGTTACTCCTCGGGTTTCCAGCCCCAGCATTTT.

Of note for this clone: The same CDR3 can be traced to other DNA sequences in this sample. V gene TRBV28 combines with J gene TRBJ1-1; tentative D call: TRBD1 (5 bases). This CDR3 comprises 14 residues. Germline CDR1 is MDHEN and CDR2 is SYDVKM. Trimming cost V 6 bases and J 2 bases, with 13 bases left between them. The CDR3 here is CASSSGGGNTEAFF. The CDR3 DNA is TGTGCCAGCAGCTCCGGGGGGGGAAACACTGAAGCTTTCTTT.

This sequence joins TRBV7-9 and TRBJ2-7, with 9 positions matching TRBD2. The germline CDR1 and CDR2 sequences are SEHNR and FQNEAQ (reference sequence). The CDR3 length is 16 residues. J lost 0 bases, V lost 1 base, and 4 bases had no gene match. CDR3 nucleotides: TGTGCCAGCAGCTTAGGGCTAGCGGGGAACTCCTACGAGCAGTACTTC. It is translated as CASSLGLAGNSYEQYF.

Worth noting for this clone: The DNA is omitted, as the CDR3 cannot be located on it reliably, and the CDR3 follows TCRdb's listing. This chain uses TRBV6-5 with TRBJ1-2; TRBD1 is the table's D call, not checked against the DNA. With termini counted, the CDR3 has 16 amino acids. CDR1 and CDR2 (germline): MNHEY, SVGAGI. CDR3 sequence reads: CASSFFGQGAREGYTF.

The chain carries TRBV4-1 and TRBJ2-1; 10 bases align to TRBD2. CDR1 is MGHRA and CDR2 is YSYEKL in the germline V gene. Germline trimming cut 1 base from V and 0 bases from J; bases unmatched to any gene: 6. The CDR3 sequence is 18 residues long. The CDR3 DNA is TGCGCCAGCAGCCAAGGACTAGCGGGTTTAAGCTCCTACAATGAGCAGTTCTTC. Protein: CASSQGLAGLSSYNEQFF.

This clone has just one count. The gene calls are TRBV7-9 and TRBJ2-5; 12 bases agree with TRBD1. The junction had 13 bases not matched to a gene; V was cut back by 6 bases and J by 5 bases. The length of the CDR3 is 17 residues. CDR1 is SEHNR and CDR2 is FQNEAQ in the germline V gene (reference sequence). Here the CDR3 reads CASRTGSGQGAWETQYF. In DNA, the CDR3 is TGTGCCAGCAGAACCGGCTCGGGACAGGGGGCTTGGGAGACCCAGTACTTC.

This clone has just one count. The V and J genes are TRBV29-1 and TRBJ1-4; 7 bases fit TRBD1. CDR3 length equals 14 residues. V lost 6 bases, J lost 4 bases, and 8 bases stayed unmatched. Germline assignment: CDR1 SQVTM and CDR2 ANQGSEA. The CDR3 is CSVETGVNNEKLFF. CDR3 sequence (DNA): TGCAGCGTAGAAACAGGGGTAAATAATGAAAAACTGTTTTTT.

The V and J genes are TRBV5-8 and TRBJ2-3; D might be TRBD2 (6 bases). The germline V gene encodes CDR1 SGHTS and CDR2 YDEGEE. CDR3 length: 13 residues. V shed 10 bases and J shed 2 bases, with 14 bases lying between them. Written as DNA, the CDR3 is TGTGCCGACGGACTGGGACTCACAGATACGCAGTATTTT. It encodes CADGLGLTDTQYF.